This TCR beta chain was obtained from a study of blood T cell repertoires in COVID-19. Across the whole study: The samples span acute and convalescent COVID-19 from the United States, Italy and Spain.

Patients in Seattle were enrolled during active infection, then followed longitudinally. CDR1 and CDR2 from the germline V gene are SGHAT and FQNNGV. Germline trimming cut 0 bases from V and 4 bases from J; bases unmatched to any gene: 15. The CDR3 has 20 amino acids. In the original processing: Scientists estimated how many nucleated cells there were by amplifying reference gene primers. Libraries were prepared by immunoSEQ multiplex PCR; TCRdb keeps only in-frame clonotypes and omits some of them. For V, J and clone size, that table is used; D and trimming come from the DNA. Among more than 300,000 clones listed, about 91% were seen once.

Input material: peripheral blood. The chain has TRBV11-2 and TRBJ2-1, with TRBD2 identical over 10 bases. The receptor comes from a woman in her 30s with COVID-19, enrolled during active disease. This CDR3 reads CASSLDFGASGGRKYNEQFF. DNA for the CDR3: TGTGCCAGCAGCTTAGATTTCGGGGCTAGCGGGGGTAGAAAGTACAATGAGCAGTTCTTC.